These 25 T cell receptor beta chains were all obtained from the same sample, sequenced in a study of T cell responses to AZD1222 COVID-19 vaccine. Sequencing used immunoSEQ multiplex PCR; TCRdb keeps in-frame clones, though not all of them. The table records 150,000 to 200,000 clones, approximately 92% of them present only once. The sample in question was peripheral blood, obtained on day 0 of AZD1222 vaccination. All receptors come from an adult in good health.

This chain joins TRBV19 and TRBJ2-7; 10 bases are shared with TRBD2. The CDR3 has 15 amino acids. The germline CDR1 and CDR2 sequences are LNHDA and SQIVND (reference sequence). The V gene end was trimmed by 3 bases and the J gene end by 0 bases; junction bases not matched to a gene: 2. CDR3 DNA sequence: TGTGCCAGTAGTATCCCTAGCGGGAGCTCCTACGAGCAGTACTTC. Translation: CASSIPSGSSYEQYF.

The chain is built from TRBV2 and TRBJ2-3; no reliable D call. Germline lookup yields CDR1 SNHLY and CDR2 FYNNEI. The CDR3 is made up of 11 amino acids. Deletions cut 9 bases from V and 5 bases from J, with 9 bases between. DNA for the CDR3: TGTGCCAGACCTTTCGGAGATACGCAGTATTTT. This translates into CARPFGDTQYF.

CDR3 bases: TGCGCCAGCAGCCAAGAGTCGGCCCGGACAGGAACCTACGAGCAGTACTTC. Translation gives CASSQESARTGTYEQYF. The chain has TRBV4-1 and TRBJ2-7; 7 bases fit TRBD1. The ends lost 0 bases at V and 2 bases at J; junction bases unmatched: 10. The CDR3 runs 17 residues. Per the germline V gene, CDR1 is MGHRA and CDR2 is YSYEKL.

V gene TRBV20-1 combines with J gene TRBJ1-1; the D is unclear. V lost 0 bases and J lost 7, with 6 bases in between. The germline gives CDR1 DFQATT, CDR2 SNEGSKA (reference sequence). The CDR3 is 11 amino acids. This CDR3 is CSARDLGEAFF. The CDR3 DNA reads TGCAGTGCTAGAGATCTAGGTGAAGCTTTCTTT.

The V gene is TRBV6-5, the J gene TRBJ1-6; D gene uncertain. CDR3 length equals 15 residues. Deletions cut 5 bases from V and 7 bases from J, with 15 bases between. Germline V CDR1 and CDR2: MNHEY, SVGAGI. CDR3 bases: TGTGCCAGCAGTAATACCCGTCTGGGGAATTCACCCCTCCACTTT. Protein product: CASSNTRLGNSPLHF.

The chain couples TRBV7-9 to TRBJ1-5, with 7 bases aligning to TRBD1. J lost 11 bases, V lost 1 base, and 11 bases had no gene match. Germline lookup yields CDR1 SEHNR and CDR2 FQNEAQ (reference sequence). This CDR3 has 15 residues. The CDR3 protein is CASSLGQGGFLAQHF. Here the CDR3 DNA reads TGTGCCAGCAGCTTAGGGCAGGGGGGTTTTTTGGCCCAGCATTTT.

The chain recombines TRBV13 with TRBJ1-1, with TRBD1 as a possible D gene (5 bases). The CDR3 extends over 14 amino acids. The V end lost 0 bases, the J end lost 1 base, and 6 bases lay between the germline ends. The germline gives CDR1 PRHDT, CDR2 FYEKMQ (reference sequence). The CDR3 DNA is TGTGCCAGCAGCTTAGGCAGGGCGAACACTGAAGCTTTCTTT. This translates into CASSLGRANTEAFF. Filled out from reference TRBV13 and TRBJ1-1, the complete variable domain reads AAGVIQSPRHLIKEKRETATLKCYPIPRHDTVYWYQQGPGQDPQFLISFYEKMQSDKGSIPDRFSAQQFSDYHSELNMSSLELGDSALYFCASSLGRANTEAFFGQGTRLTVV.

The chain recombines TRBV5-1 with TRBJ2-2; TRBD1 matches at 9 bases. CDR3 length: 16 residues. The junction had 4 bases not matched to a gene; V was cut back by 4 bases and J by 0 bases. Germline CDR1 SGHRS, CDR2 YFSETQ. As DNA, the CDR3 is TGCGCCAGCAGCCAGGGACAGGGAACGAACACCGGGGAGCTGTTTTTT. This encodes CASSQGQGTNTGELFF.

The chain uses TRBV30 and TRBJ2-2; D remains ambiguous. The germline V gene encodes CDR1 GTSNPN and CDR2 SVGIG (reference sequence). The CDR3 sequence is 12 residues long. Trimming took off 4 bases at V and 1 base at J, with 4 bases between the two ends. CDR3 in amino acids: CAWNENTGELFF. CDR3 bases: TGTGCCTGGAATGAGAACACCGGGGAGCTGTTTTTT. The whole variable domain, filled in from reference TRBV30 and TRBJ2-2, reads SQTIHQWPATLVQPVGSPLSLECTVEGTSNPNLYWYRQAAGRGLQLLFYSVGIGQISSEVPQNLSASRPQDRQFILSSKKLLLSDSGFYLCAWNENTGELFFGEGSRLTVL.

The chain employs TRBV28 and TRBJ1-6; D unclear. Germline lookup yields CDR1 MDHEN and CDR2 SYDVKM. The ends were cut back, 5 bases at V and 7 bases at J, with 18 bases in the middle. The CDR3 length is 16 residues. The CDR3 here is CASSTGRMVSNSPLHF. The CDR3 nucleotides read TGTGCCAGCAGTACCGGCAGAATGGTTAGCAATTCACCCCTCCACTTT.

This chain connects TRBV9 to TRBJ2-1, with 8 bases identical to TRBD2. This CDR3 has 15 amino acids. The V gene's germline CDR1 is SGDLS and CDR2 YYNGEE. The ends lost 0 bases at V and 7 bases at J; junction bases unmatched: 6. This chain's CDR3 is CASSVDSGKGNEQFF. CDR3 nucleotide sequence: TGTGCCAGCAGCGTAGATAGCGGGAAAGGGAATGAGCAGTTCTTC.

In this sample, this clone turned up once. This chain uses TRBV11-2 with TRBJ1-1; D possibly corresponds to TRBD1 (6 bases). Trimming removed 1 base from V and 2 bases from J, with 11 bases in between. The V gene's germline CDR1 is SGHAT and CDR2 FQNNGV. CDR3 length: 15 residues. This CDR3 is CASSLGGGGNTEAFF. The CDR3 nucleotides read TGTGCCAGCAGCTTAGGCGGGGGGGGCAACACTGAAGCTTTCTTT.

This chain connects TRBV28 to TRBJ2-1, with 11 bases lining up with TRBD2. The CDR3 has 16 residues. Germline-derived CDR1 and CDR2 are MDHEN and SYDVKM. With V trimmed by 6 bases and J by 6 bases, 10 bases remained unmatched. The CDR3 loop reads CASRSRLAGMGNEQFF. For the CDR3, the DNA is TGTGCCAGCAGGTCCCGACTAGCGGGGATGGGCAATGAGCAGTTCTTC.

The CDR3 DNA is TGTGCCATACACGGGAATGAAAAACTGTTTTTT. This gives the protein CAIHGNEKLFF. This chain connects TRBV28 to TRBJ1-4; D ambiguous. Germline values: CDR1 MDHEN, CDR2 SYDVKM. V lost 10 bases, J lost 5 bases, and 8 bases lay in between. The CDR3 spans 11 residues. Filled out from reference TRBV28 and TRBJ1-4, the complete variable domain reads DVKVTQSSRYLVKRTGEKVFLECVQDMDHENMFWYRQDPGLGLRLIYFSYDVKMKEKGDIPEGYSVSREKKERFSLILESASTNQTSMYLCAIHGNEKLFFGSGTQLSVL.

The CDR3 loop is CASSAVGPQYF. DNA of the CDR3: TGTGCCAGTAGTGCGGTTGGGCCACAGTACTTC. V gene TRBV19 combines with J gene TRBJ2-7; D call uncertain. Trimming took 5 bases from V and 10 from J, leaving 12 bases between them. CDR3 length: 11 residues. Germline CDR1 reads LNHDA; CDR2 reads SQIVND (reference sequence).

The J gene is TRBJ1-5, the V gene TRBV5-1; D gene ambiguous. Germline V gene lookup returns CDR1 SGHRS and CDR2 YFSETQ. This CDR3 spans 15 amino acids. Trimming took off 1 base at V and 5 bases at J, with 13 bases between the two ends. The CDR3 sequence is CASSLTGRTDQPQHF. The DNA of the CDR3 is TGCGCCAGCAGCTTGACCGGGCGCACCGATCAGCCCCAGCATTTT.

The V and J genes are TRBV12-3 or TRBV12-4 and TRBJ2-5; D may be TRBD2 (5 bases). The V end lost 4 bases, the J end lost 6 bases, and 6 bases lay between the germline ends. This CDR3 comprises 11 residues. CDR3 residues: CASSSGKTQYF. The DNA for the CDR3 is TGTGCCAGCAGTTCCGGGAAGACCCAGTACTTC.

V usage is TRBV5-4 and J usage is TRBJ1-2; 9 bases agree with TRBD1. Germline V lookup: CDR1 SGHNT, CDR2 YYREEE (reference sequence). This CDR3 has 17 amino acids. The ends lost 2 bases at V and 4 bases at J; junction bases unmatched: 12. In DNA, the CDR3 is TGTGCCAGCAGCTTATCACAGGGGGCTCTCGGCGGCTATGGCTACACCTTC. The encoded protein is CASSLSQGALGGYGYTF.

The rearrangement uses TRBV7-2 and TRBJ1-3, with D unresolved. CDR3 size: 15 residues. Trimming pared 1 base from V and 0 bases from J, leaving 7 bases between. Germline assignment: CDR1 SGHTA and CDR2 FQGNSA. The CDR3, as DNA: TGTGCCAGCAGCTTAGAGGGTAGCTCTGGAAACACCATATATTTT. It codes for CASSLEGSSGNTIYF. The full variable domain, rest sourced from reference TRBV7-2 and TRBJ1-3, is GAGVSQSPSNKVTEKGKDVELRCDPISGHTALYWYRQSLGQGLEFLIYFQGNSAPDKSGLPSDRFSAERTGGSVSTLTIQRTQQEDSAVYLCASSLEGSSGNTIYFGEGSWLTVV.

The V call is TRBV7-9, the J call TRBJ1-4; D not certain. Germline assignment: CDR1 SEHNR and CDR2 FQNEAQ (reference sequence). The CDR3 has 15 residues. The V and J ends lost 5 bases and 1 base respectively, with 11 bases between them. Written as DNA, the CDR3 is TGTGCCAGCAGCCTCGCTGGGATAACTAATGAAAAACTGTTTTTT. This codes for CASSLAGITNEKLFF.

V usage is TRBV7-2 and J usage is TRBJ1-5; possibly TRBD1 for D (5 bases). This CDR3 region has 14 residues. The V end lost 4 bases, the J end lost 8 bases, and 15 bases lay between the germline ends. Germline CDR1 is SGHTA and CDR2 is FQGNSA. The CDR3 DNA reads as TGTGCCAGCAGCTGGAGAACAGGCCCTGAGCCCCAGCATTTT. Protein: CASSWRTGPEPQHF. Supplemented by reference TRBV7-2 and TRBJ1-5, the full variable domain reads GAGVSQSPSNKVTEKGKDVELRCDPISGHTALYWYRQSLGQGLEFLIYFQGNSAPDKSGLPSDRFSAERTGGSVSTLTIQRTQQEDSAVYLCASSWRTGPEPQHFGDGTRLSIL.

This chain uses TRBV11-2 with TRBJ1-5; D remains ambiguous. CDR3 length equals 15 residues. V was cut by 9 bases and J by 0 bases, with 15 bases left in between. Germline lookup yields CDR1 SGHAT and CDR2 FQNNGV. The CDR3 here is CASEWQPYSNQPQHF. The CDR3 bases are TGTGCCAGTGAGTGGCAGCCGTATAGCAATCAGCCCCAGCATTTT.

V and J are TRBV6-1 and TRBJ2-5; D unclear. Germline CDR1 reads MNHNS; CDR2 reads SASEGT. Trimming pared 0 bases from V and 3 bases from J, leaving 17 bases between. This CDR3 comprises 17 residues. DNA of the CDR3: TGTGCCAGCAGTGAAGCGGGCTTTGGAGCTCAGGAAGAGACCCAGTACTTC. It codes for CASSEAGFGAQEETQYF.

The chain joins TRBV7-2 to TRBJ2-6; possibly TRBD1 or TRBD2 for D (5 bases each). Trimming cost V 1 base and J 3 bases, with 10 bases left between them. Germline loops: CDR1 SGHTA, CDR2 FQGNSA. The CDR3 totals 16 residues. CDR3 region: CASSLGSGLGANVLTF. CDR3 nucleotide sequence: TGTGCCAGCAGCTTAGGATCGGGGCTTGGGGCCAACGTCCTGACTTTC.

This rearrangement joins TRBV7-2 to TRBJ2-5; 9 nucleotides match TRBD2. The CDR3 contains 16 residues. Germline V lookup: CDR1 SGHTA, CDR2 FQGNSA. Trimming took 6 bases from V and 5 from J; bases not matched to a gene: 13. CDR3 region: CASRLTLAGRGETQYF. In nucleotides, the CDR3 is TGTGCCAGCAGGCTTACCCTAGCGGGGCGGGGGGAGACCCAGTACTTC.